The present T cell receptor (beta chain) was sequenced within a study of memory CD4+ T cells and cytomegalovirus serostatus. Regarding the study as a whole: Of around 160 reported CMV TCRbeta sequences, some 70 were found in memory CD4+ repertoires.

Germline loops: CDR1 SGHRS, CDR2 YFSETQ. The CDR3 is 15 amino acids. The trim removed 1 base at V and 6 bases at J, leaving 3 bases unmatched. The sort gate was single viable CD3+CD4+CD8-CD45RO+ cells for memory CD4+ T cells. Serostatus was set by detecting CMV pp150, pp28, p38, p52 IgG. Authors' processing steps: After removing out-of-frame reads, 2 million to 2.5 million distinct TCRbeta sequences remained. Only in-frame clones appear in the TCRdb table, and some are missing; sequencing was by immunoSEQ multiplex PCR. V and J calls and clone size are given by that table; D and trimming were obtained from the DNA. The sample lists around 53,000 clones; more than 60% were seen once. Turning to this clone: Its target is not known.

J is TRBJ2-3 and V is TRBV5-1; 12 bases fit TRBD2. Input material: memory CD4+ T cells from blood. The TCR originated in an adult in good health and CMV-seronegative. This CDR3 reads CASSLTGTSGDTQYF. The CDR3 region has the DNA TGCGCCAGCAGCTTGACCGGGACTAGCGGGGATACGCAGTATTTT.